This TCR beta chain was identified in a study of T cell repertoires in ileal Crohn's disease. Turning to the study itself: Less than 40% were active smokers at surgery; median disease duration was approximately 7.3 years. Operated complications were stricturing disease (61%) and penetrating disease (around 40%).

Remarks on this clone: The antigen is unknown.

Whole-study results and caveats: Clonality above 26.8% at surgery always came with endoscopic recurrence. Compared with non-smokers, active smokers at surgery showed more clonal expansions.

The table came from immunoSEQ multiplex PCR; TCRdb's copy has only in-frame clones and leaves some out. In the table there are some 17,000 clones, about 91% of which are singletons. CDR1 is MNHNS and CDR2 is SASEGT in the germline V gene. V shed 5 bases and J shed 11 bases, with 17 bases lying between them. This CDR3 comprises 13 residues. Sequencing was done on a sample of ileal tissue. The gene calls are TRBV6-1 and TRBJ2-3; the D gene is possibly TRBD2 (5 bases). The TCR comes from an adult with Crohn's disease. The CDR3 coding sequence is TGTGCCAGCAGTACCCCGGGAACCTTCAGGCAGTATTTT. Encoded protein: CASSTPGTFRQYF.